Following are 18 T cell receptor beta chains from one sample sequenced in a study of shared clonotypes between healthy human individuals. Using immunoSEQ multiplex PCR, the repertoire was profiled, and TCRdb retains in-frame clones only, with some absent. The data show millions of clones, approximately 95% seen once. Material for sequencing was naive CD4+ T cells sorted from blood. The subset is: CD45RA+ positively selected. All receptors come from a young man in good health.

This sequence joins TRBV4-2 and TRBJ1-2, with D perhaps TRBD1 (5 bases). Germline CDR1 is LGHNA and CDR2 is YNFKEQ. With 0 bases removed from V and 6 bases from J, the gap between germline ends came to 17 bases. The CDR3 has 16 amino acids. In nucleotides, the CDR3 is TGTGCCAGCAGCCAAGATCCTTGGCAGGGAGGGGATGGCTACACCTTC. Amino acids: CASSQDPWQGGDGYTF.

The gene calls are TRBV6-6 and TRBJ1-1; the match to TRBD1 covers 9 bases. V lost 4 bases and J lost 11; bases outside the gene matches: 8. Germline CDR1 is MNHNY and CDR2 is SVGAGI (reference sequence). This CDR3 has 13 residues. The CDR3 region is CASSSGTGIMAFF. In nucleotides, the CDR3 is TGTGCCAGCAGTTCCGGGACAGGGATCATGGCTTTCTTT.

The J gene is TRBJ2-7, the V gene TRBV11-3; possible D gene TRBD1, 7 bases. The CDR3 is 13 amino acids. The germline gives CDR1 SGHNT, CDR2 YENEEA. Between the trimmed V and J ends, which lost 5 bases and 3 bases, there was a span of 11 bases. The CDR3 loop reads CASSAGQNYEQYF. The CDR3 bases are TGTGCCAGCAGCGCGGGACAGAACTACGAGCAGTACTTC. Full variable domain (rest looked up from reference TRBV11-3 and TRBJ2-7): EAGVVQSPRYKIIEKKQPVAFWCNPISGHNTLYWYLQNLGQGPELLIRYENEEAVDDSQLPKDRFSAERLKGVDSTLKIQPAELGDSAVYLCASSAGQNYEQYFGPGTRLTVT.

The genes are TRBV7-9 and TRBJ2-7; maybe TRBD2 (7 bases). The CDR3 consists of 12 residues. V shed 5 bases and J shed 11 bases, with 16 bases lying between them. Germline lookup yields CDR1 SEHNR and CDR2 FQNEAQ (reference sequence). The DNA for the CDR3 is TGTGCCAGCAGCCCCGGGGGGTGGGACAAGTACTTC. Translating it yields CASSPGGWDKYF.

This chain links TRBV6-5 with TRBJ2-1, with D possibly being TRBD2 (6 bases). The ends were cut back, 5 bases at V and 5 bases at J, with 13 bases in the middle. Germline V gene sequence: CDR1 MNHEY, CDR2 SVGAGI. The CDR3 is 14 residues long. CDR3 bases: TGTGCCAGCAGTACTTCCTGGACTAACAATGAGCAGTTCTTC. Its translation: CASSTSWTNNEQFF.

The V gene is TRBV7-2, the J gene TRBJ1-6, with D tentatively TRBD1 (5 bases). CDR3 size: 13 residues. Deletions cut 3 bases from V and 8 bases from J, with 8 bases between. Looked up from germline, CDR1 is SGHTA and CDR2 is FQGNSA. CDR3 bases: TGTGCCAGCAGCTTCAGACAGTATTCACCCCTCCACTTT. Translated: CASSFRQYSPLHF.

The gene calls are TRBV19 and TRBJ2-2, with TRBD2 matching 7 bases. Per the germline V gene, CDR1 is LNHDA and CDR2 is SQIVND (reference sequence). There are 12 residues in the CDR3. Germline trimming cut 7 bases from V and 7 bases from J; bases unmatched to any gene: 3. CDR3 loop: CASTAGVGELFF. CDR3 nucleotide sequence: TGTGCCAGTACCGCGGGAGTCGGGGAGCTGTTTTTT.

The chain has TRBV7-2 and TRBJ2-2; the D is unclear. The germline V gene has CDR1 SGHTA and CDR2 FQGNSA. The CDR3 consists of 15 residues. With 8 bases removed from V and 2 bases from J, the gap between germline ends came to 15 bases. CDR3 sequence (DNA): TGTGCCAGCCTATTGGGGATGGGAAACACCGGGGAGCTGTTTTTT. This gives the protein CASLLGMGNTGELFF.

The CDR3 reads CASSPSGDYSYNEQFF. CDR3 sequence (DNA): TGTGCCAGCAGTCCTAGCGGGGACTACTCCTACAATGAGCAGTTCTTC. This chain uses TRBV28 with TRBJ2-1; 9 bases fit TRBD2. This CDR3 comprises 16 residues. The germline CDR1 and CDR2 sequences are MDHEN and SYDVKM. Unmatched junction bases numbered 5, after V lost 5 bases and J lost 0 bases.

V gene TRBV10-2 combines with J gene TRBJ2-1; D unclear. This CDR3 is 17 amino acids long. Trimming stripped 6 bases from V and 7 bases from J, with 25 bases between. Germline lookup yields CDR1 WSHSY and CDR2 SAAADI. The CDR3 is CASRSPSWSSAPNEQFF. The CDR3, as DNA: TGCGCCAGCAGGAGCCCGAGCTGGTCGTCAGCGCCTAATGAGCAGTTCTTC.

The chain recombines TRBV10-3 with TRBJ2-4, with 7 bases aligning to TRBD1. J lost 6 bases, V lost 2 bases, and 4 bases had no gene match. Per the germline V gene, CDR1 is ENHRY and CDR2 is SYGVKD. This CDR3 comprises 14 residues. The CDR3 region is CAISEEGQPNIQYF. DNA of the CDR3: TGTGCCATCAGTGAGGAGGGACAGCCAAACATTCAGTACTTC.

The chain joins TRBV21-1 to TRBJ2-7; the D call in the table, TRBD2, was not verified against the DNA. TRBV21-1 is shown as a pseudogene. The CDR3 is 18 residues long. For the CDR3, the DNA is TGTGCCAGCAGCAAAAACGCGGCGACTAGCGGGGGTCCCTACGAGCAGTACTTC. Protein sequence: CASSKNAATSGGPYEQYF.

The chain carries TRBV28 and TRBJ1-2; D is unresolved. Germline V lookup: CDR1 MDHEN, CDR2 SYDVKM. V was clipped by 4 bases and J by 8 bases, with 17 bases between them. The CDR3 totals 14 residues. CDR3 DNA: TGTGCCAGCAGTTCCCCTTCGCGGGTAAGAGGCTACACCTTC. Amino acid sequence: CASSSPSRVRGYTF.

DNA of the CDR3: TGTGCCAGCAGGCTAGCGCCCCGAGATAGGGATACGCAGTATTTT. Translated: CASRLAPRDRDTQYF. This sequence joins TRBV6-5 and TRBJ2-3; weak D call: TRBD2 (6 bases). V dropped 6 bases and J dropped 6 bases, with 19 bases sitting between them. From germline, CDR1 is MNHEY and CDR2 SVGAGI. The CDR3 extends over 15 amino acids.

The rearrangement joins TRBV18 to TRBJ1-1, with 8 bases lining up with TRBD1. The CDR3 runs 15 residues. Germline lookup yields CDR1 KGHSH and CDR2 LQKENI. V was clipped by 5 bases and J by 4 bases; unmatched bases: 9. This CDR3 reads CASSFLGQGGTEAFF. CDR3 DNA: TGTGCCAGCTCATTTCTTGGACAGGGTGGCACTGAAGCTTTCTTT. The variable domain in full, with the rest retrieved from reference TRBV18 and TRBJ1-1, is NAGVMQNPRHLVRRRGQEARLRCSPMKGHSHVYWYRQLPEEGLKFMVYLQKENIIDESGMPKERFSAEFPKEGPSILRIQQVVRGDSAAYFCASSFLGQGGTEAFFGQGTRLTVV.

This clone has a single count. V usage is TRBV7-2 and J usage is TRBJ2-2, with 9 bases that match TRBD1. In germline, CDR1 is SGHTA, CDR2 FQGNSA. V shed 2 bases, J shed 5 bases, and the junction held 3 bases outside the gene matches. The CDR3 length is 15 residues. CDR3 DNA sequence: TGTGCCAGCAGCTTACAGACAGGGGGGACCGGGGAGCTGTTTTTT. It is translated as CASSLQTGGTGELFF.

The rearrangement uses TRBV5-4 and TRBJ1-2; possibly TRBD1 for D (6 bases). The V gene's germline CDR1 is SGHNT and CDR2 YYREEE (reference sequence). This CDR3 is built from 16 residues. Trimming pared 6 bases from V and 5 bases from J, leaving 23 bases between. The chain's CDR3 is CASTPAPAGAVYGYTF. The CDR3 bases are TGTGCCAGCACCCCCGCTCCCGCGGGGGCAGTGTATGGCTACACCTTC.

This chain connects TRBV7-3 to TRBJ1-2; TRBD1 agrees at 7 bases. The CDR3 spans 15 residues. Germline V CDR1 and CDR2: SGHTA, FQGTGA. Trimming took 6 bases from V and 4 from J; bases not matched to a gene: 11. CDR3 sequence reads: CASRSHAGDSYGYTF. The CDR3 DNA reads TGTGCCAGCAGGTCCCATGCTGGGGACAGCTATGGCTACACCTTC.